A single TCR beta chain is shown here with its context. Only in-frame clones appear in the TCRdb table, and some are missing; sequencing was by immunoSEQ multiplex PCR. The table includes 100,000 to 120,000 clones, about four fifths detected once. This record belongs to a study of blood T cell repertoires in COVID-19. The overall study: Sources were T cells, B-cell-depleted T cells, or PBMCs; the material itself was cDNA or gDNA.

Germline V gene lookup returns CDR1 MNHEY and CDR2 SVGAGI. The CDR3 runs 13 residues. The ends were cut back, 7 bases at V and 4 bases at J, with 13 bases in the middle. The sequence came from a woman at least 80 years old with acute or convalescent COVID-19. The chain is built from TRBV6-5 and TRBJ1-2; TRBD1 might be the D (6 bases). Sequencing used peripheral blood. CDR3 bases: TGTGCCAGCACCGAGGGGGTTGGCTATGGCTACACCTTC. This encodes CASTEGVGYGYTF.